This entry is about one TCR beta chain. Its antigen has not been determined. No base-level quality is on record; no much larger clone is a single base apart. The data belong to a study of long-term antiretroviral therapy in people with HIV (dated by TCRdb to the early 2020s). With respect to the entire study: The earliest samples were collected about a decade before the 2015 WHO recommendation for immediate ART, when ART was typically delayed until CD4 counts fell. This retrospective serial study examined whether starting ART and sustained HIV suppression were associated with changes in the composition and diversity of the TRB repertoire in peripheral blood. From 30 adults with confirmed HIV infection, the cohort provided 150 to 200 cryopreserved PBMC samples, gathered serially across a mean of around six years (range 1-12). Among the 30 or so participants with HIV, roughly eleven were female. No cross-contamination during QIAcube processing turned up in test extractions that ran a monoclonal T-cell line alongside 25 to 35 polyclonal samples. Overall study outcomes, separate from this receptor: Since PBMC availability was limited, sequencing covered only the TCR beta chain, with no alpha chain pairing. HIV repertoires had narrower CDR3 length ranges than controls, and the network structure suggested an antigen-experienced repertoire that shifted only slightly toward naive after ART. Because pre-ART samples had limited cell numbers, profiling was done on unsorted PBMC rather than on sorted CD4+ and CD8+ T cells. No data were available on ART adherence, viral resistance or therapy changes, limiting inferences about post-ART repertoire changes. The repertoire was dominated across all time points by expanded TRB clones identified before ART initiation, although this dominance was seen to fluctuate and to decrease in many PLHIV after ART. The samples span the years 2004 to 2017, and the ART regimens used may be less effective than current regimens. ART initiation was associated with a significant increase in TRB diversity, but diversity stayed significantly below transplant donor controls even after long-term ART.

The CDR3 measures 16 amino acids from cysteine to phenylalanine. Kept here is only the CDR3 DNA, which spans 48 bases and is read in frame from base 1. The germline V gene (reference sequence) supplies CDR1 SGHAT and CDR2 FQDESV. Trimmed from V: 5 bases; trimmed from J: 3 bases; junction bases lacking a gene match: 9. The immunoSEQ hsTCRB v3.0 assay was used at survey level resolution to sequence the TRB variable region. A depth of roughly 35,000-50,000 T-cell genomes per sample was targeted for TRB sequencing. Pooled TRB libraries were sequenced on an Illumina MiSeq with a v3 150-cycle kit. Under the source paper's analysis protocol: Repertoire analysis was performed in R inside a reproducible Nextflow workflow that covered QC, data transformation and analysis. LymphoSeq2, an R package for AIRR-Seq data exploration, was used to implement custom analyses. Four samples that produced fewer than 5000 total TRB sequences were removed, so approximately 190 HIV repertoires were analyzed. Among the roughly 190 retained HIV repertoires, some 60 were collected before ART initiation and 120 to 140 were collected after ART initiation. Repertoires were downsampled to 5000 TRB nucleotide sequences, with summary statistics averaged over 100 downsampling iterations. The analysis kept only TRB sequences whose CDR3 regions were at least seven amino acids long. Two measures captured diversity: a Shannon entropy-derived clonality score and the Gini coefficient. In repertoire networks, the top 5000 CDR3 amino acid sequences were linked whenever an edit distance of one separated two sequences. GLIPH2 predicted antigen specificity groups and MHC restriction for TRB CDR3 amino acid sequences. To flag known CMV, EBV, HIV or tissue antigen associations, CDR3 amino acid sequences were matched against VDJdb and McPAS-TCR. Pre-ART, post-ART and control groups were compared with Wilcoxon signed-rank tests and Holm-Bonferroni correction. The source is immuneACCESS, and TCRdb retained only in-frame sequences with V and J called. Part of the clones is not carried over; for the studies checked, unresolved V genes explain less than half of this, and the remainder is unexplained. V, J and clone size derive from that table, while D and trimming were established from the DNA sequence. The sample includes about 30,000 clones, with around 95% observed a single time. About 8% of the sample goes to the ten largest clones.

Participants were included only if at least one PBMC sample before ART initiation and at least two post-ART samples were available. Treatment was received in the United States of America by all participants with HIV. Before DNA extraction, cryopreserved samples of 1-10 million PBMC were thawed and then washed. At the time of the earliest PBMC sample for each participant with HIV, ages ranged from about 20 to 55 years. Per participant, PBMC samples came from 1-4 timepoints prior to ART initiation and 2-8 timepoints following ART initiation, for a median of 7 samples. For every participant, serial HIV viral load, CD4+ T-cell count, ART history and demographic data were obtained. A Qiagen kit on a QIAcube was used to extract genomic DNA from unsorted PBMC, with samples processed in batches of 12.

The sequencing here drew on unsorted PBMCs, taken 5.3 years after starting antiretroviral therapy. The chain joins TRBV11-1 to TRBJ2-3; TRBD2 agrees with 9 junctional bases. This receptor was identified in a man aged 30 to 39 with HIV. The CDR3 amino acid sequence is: CASSKFLAGRTDTQYF. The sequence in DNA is TGTGCCAGCAGCAAATTTCTAGCGGGAAGAACAGATACGCAGTATTTT.